Shown below are 25 T cell receptor beta chains from a single sample sequenced in a study of T cell responses to AZD1222 COVID-19 vaccine. Generated by immunoSEQ multiplex PCR, the TCRdb table keeps only in-frame clones and is missing some. The table lists about 47,000 clones, 65% to 80% of them singletons. This sample comprised peripheral blood, obtained on day 0 of MenACWY control vaccination. These receptors all stem from an adult in good health.

The V and J genes are TRBV10-2 and TRBJ1-1, with D unresolved. The CDR3 runs 18 residues. Trimming pared 7 bases from V and 0 bases from J, leaving 24 bases between. CDR1 WSHSY and CDR2 SAAADI come from the germline V gene. The DNA of the CDR3 is TGCGCCAGCAAGGAGCCAACGGGCAGTATGGTCGTGAACACTGAAGCTTTCTTT. It translates to CASKEPTGSMVVNTEAFF.

The CDR3 DNA sequence: TGTGCCAGCTCTGTCTATAGCAATCAGCCCCAGCATTTT. Protein sequence: CASSVYSNQPQHF. This chain connects TRBV18 to TRBJ1-5; D remains ambiguous. V lost 6 bases, J lost 0 bases, and 6 bases lay in between. CDR3 length equals 13 residues. CDR1 is KGHSH, CDR2 LQKENI, per germline.

The chain employs TRBV5-1 and TRBJ2-1; possibly TRBD1 for D (6 bases). V lost 0 bases and J lost 9, with 10 bases in between. The CDR3 has 13 residues. Germline values: CDR1 SGHRS, CDR2 YFSETQ. DNA for the CDR3: TGCGCCAGCAGCTTGGGAGGGGGAATTGAGCAGTTCTTC. Translation: CASSLGGGIEQFF.

This sequence joins TRBV6-1 and TRBJ1-2, with D possibly matching TRBD1 (5 bases). CDR1 is MNHNS and CDR2 is SASEGT in the germline V gene. The CDR3 spans 13 residues. V shed 1 base and J shed 8 bases, with 11 bases lying between them. This chain's CDR3 is CASSEEGSGGYTF. For the CDR3, the DNA is TGTGCCAGCAGTGAAGAGGGGAGCGGGGGCTACACCTTC.

This rearrangement joins TRBV18 to TRBJ2-1, with no clear D. V was trimmed by 4 bases and J by 4 bases, leaving 5 bases between them. The germline V gene encodes CDR1 KGHSH and CDR2 LQKENI. This CDR3 is built from 12 residues. CDR3: CASSRPYNEQFF. The CDR3, as DNA: TGTGCCAGCTCACGCCCTTACAATGAGCAGTTCTTC. Full variable domain (rest looked up from reference TRBV18 and TRBJ2-1): NAGVMQNPRHLVRRRGQEARLRCSPMKGHSHVYWYRQLPEEGLKFMVYLQKENIIDESGMPKERFSAEFPKEGPSILRIQQVVRGDSAAYFCASSRPYNEQFFGPGTRLTVL.

The rearrangement uses TRBV30 and TRBJ1-5, with D possibly TRBD1 on 6 matching bases. V shed 0 bases and J shed 5 bases, with 20 bases lying between them. The CDR3 runs to 17 residues. Germline-derived CDR1 and CDR2 are GTSNPN and SVGIG (reference sequence). The CDR3 here is CAWSVSFGGQPDQPQHF. The CDR3 DNA follows: TGTGCCTGGAGTGTATCTTTCGGGGGCCAGCCTGATCAGCCCCAGCATTTT.

This clone turned up a few times. The rearrangement joins TRBV6-5 to TRBJ1-2, with D possibly matching TRBD1 (6 bases). This CDR3 spans 15 amino acids. Germline CDR1 is MNHEY and CDR2 is SVGAGI. The V and J ends lost 4 bases and 2 bases respectively, with 14 bases between them. CDR3 sequence reads: CASSSIYDRNYGYTF. The CDR3 nucleotides read TGTGCCAGCAGTTCAATCTACGACAGGAACTATGGCTACACCTTC.

The chain employs TRBV28 and TRBJ1-4; 8 bases fit TRBD1. V was clipped by 1 base and J by 12 bases; unmatched bases: 1. Germline V gene sequence: CDR1 MDHEN, CDR2 SYDVKM. The CDR3 length is 12 residues. The CDR3 region has the DNA TGTGCCAGCAGTTTATCGGACAGGGAACTGTTTTTT. Translating gives CASSLSDRELFF.

The gene calls are TRBV15 and TRBJ2-1; possibly TRBD1 for D (5 bases). The CDR3 loop spans 16 amino acids. Trimming removed 5 bases at V and 8 bases at J, with 22 bases between. The germline CDR1 and CDR2 sequences are LNHNV and YYDKDF (reference sequence). CDR3 loop: CATSPFTGIQSDEQFF. In DNA form, the CDR3 reads TGTGCCACCAGCCCATTCACAGGTATACAAAGTGATGAGCAGTTCTTC. The variable domain in full, with the rest retrieved from reference TRBV15 and TRBJ2-1, is DAMVIQNPRYQVTQFGKPVTLSCSQTLNHNVMYWYQQKSSQAPKLLFHYYDKDFNNEADTPDNFQSRRPNTSFCFLDIRSPGLGDTAMYLCATSPFTGIQSDEQFFGPGTRLTVL.

The chain joins TRBV9 to TRBJ2-1; TRBD2 matches at 13 bases. Germline V gives CDR1 SGDLS, CDR2 YYNGEE. CDR3 length: 16 amino acids. V trimming: 0 bases; J trimming: 5 bases; junction bases outside the gene matches: 2. CDR3 sequence (DNA): TGTGCCAGCAGCGTAGAACTAGCGGGAGGGAACAATGAGCAGTTCTTC. Amino acid sequence: CASSVELAGGNNEQFF.

J is TRBJ2-7 and V is TRBV15; the match to TRBD2 covers 8 bases. The V segment lost 8 bases and the J segment 6 bases; nucleotides outside the gene matches: 6. The germline CDR1 and CDR2 sequences are LNHNV and YYDKDF (reference sequence). The CDR3 covers 12 residues. CDR3 sequence reads: CATGTSYVEQYF. As DNA, the CDR3 is TGTGCCACCGGGACTAGTTACGTCGAGCAGTACTTC.

The chain couples TRBV5-1 to TRBJ1-1; TRBD1 might be the D (5 bases). Trimming left V 3 bases short and J 11 bases short, with 20 bases between. This CDR3 contains 14 residues. Germline CDR1 reads SGHRS; CDR2 reads YFSETQ. The CDR3 protein is CASSWATDRGRAFF. CDR3 DNA sequence: TGCGCCAGCAGCTGGGCCACTGACCGGGGGAGGGCTTTCTTT. The whole variable domain, filled in from reference TRBV5-1 and TRBJ1-1, reads KAGVTQTPRYLIKTRGQQVTLSCSPISGHRSVSWYQQTPGQGLQFLFEYFSETQRNKGNFPGRFSGRQFSNSRSEMNVSTLELGDSALYLCASSWATDRGRAFFGQGTRLTVV.

The chain combines TRBV4-1 with TRBJ1-2; D not resolved. The CDR3 loop spans 17 amino acids. In germline, CDR1 is MGHRA, CDR2 YSYEKL. Trimming took off 3 bases at V and 7 bases at J, with 24 bases between the two ends. The CDR3 loop reads CASSQVAGGLGIGGYTF. In DNA, the CDR3 is TGCGCCAGCAGCCAGGTAGCGGGAGGGTTAGGAATCGGTGGCTACACCTTC.

The V call is TRBV29-1, the J call TRBJ2-7; tentatively, D is TRBD1 (6 bases). The length of the CDR3 is 12 residues. The germline V gene encodes CDR1 SQVTM and CDR2 ANQGSEA. V was pared by 6 bases and J by 1 base, with 10 bases between. The CDR3 sequence is CSVQDSSYEQYV. Written as DNA, the CDR3 is TGCAGCGTCCAGGACAGTTCCTACGAGCAGTACGTC.

The J gene is TRBJ1-6, the V gene TRBV19; 8 bases line up with TRBD1. The germline V gene has CDR1 LNHDA and CDR2 SQIVND (reference sequence). V dropped 5 bases and J dropped 9; count of bases not matched to a gene: 9. CDR3 length: 15 residues. The chain's CDR3 is CASSRQGAKGSPLHF. The DNA of the CDR3 is TGTGCCAGTAGTCGCCAGGGGGCGAAGGGTTCACCCCTCCACTTT.

This clone was seen only a few times. The chain employs TRBV6-5 and TRBJ2-7; perhaps D is TRBD1 or TRBD2 (5 bases each). The CDR3 is 15 residues long. Trimming cost V 8 bases and J 1 base, with 18 bases left between them. Germline V gene lookup returns CDR1 MNHEY and CDR2 SVGAGI. DNA of the CDR3: TGTGCCAGCTCCCACGGAGGTGAGGGGTCCTACGAGCAGTACGTC. Amino acids: CASSHGGEGSYEQYV.

The genes are TRBV19 and TRBJ1-5; TRBD1 agrees at 8 bases. V lost 10 bases to trimming and J lost 5 bases; unmatched junction nucleotides: 10. Germline V gives CDR1 LNHDA, CDR2 SQIVND (reference sequence). This CDR3 region has 14 residues. The CDR3 here is CATLSQGAHQPQHF. For the CDR3, the DNA is TGTGCCACCCTATCCCAGGGGGCGCATCAGCCCCAGCATTTT.

V is TRBV29-1 and J is TRBJ2-5, with TRBD2 matching 13 bases. Losses at the gene ends were 6 bases for V and 3 bases for J; bases not matched to a gene: 10. The germline CDR1 and CDR2 sequences are SQVTM and ANQGSEA. The CDR3 has 16 amino acids. The CDR3 loop is CSVPTSGRAPKETQYF. CDR3 in DNA: TGCAGCGTACCCACTAGCGGGAGGGCCCCCAAAGAGACCCAGTACTTC.

The rearrangement joins TRBV28 to TRBJ1-2, with D possibly being TRBD1 (6 bases). This CDR3 has 13 amino acids. The V end was cut by 4 bases, the J end by 7 bases, with 13 bases between. Germline CDR1 is MDHEN and CDR2 is SYDVKM. The CDR3 DNA reads as TGTGCCAGCAGTTATACAGGGATGGCTGGCTACACCTTC. Translated: CASSYTGMAGYTF.

This clone is deemed medium-sized (0.01 to 0.1%). The gene calls are TRBV12-3 or TRBV12-4 and TRBJ1-2, with 7 bases matching TRBD1. This CDR3 region has 13 residues. The J segment lost 4 bases and the V segment lost 6 bases, leaving 5 bases of the junction unmatched. The CDR3 here is CASRQGSVYGYTF. The CDR3 coding sequence is TGTGCCAGCAGACAGGGGAGTGTCTATGGCTACACCTTC.

The genes are TRBV18 and TRBJ1-1, with 10 nucleotides matching TRBD1. J was trimmed by 2 bases and V by 6 bases; bases with no gene match: 12. Germline lookup yields CDR1 KGHSH and CDR2 LQKENI. The CDR3 runs 17 residues. The CDR3 spells CASSLGTGVFFNTEAFF. CDR3 nucleotide sequence: TGTGCCAGCTCTCTCGGGACAGGGGTTTTTTTCAACACTGAAGCTTTCTTT.

This clone was detected only a few times. This chain uses TRBV2 with TRBJ2-3; 7 bases align to TRBD1. This CDR3 is 15 amino acids long. CDR1 is SNHLY, CDR2 FYNNEI, per germline. The junction had 7 bases not matched to a gene; V was cut back by 6 bases and J by 1 base. The CDR3 DNA reads TGTGCCAGCAGAGACGGGACAGTAGGCACAGATACGCAGTATTTT. This sequence encodes CASRDGTVGTDTQYF. Full variable domain (missing parts from reference TRBV2 and TRBJ2-3): EPEVTQTPSHQVTQMGQEVILRCVPISNHLYFYWYRQILGQKVEFLVSFYNNEISEKSEIFDDQFSVERPDGSNFTLKIRSTKLEDSAMYFCASRDGTVGTDTQYFGPGTRLTVL.

The chain combines TRBV11-3 with TRBJ2-2; D ambiguous. Germline V gives CDR1 SGHNT, CDR2 YENEEA. Trimming removed 2 bases from V and 1 base from J, with 11 bases in between. CDR3 length: 16 residues. The CDR3 DNA follows: TGTGCCAGCAGCTTATCCTCCGGCAGGAACACCGGGGAGCTGTTTTTT. Its protein is CASSLSSGRNTGELFF.

The rearrangement joins TRBV2 to TRBJ1-2; D unclear. Looked up from germline, CDR1 is SNHLY and CDR2 is FYNNEI. Trimming took off 5 bases at V and 4 bases at J, with 14 bases between the two ends. The CDR3 has 14 amino acids. CDR3 protein: CASSPTGAGYGYTF. In nucleotides, the CDR3 is TGTGCCAGCAGTCCAACGGGAGCGGGCTATGGCTACACCTTC.

CDR3: CASSVAAVGSGNTIYF. The CDR3, as DNA: TGTGCCAGCAGCGTAGCGGCCGTGGGCAGTGGAAACACCATATATTTT. V is TRBV9 and J is TRBJ1-3; no clear D gene. V was pared by 0 bases and J by 3 bases, with 13 bases between. This CDR3 spans 16 amino acids. Germline CDR1 SGDLS, CDR2 YYNGEE.